Listed below are T cell receptor beta chains from one sample, sequenced in a study of cytomegalovirus exposure and HLA in healthy donors. TCRdb's copy holds only in-frame clones and misses some; the assay was immunoSEQ multiplex PCR. The sample contains about 21,000 clones, around 77% of which appear only once. Sequenced: PBMCs. The origin of the receptors is a man in his 60s in good health and CMV-seronegative. The CDR3 runs from the conserved cysteine through the conserved F or W. Each record gives: J gene, clone size, D gene, V gene, CDR3 protein, CDR3 DNA. A D gene is named only where the DNA matches it firmly. Clone size is given for some rows only: seen once, a few or many times, or a class if the clone is expanded.

TRBJ1-4 once . TRBV10-1 CAGPGVQANEKLFF TGCGCCGGACCAGGGGTACAGGCTAATGAAAAACTGTTTTTT
TRBJ2-5 . TRBD2 TRBV6-5 CASSYGTSGGRETQYF TGTGCCAGCAGTTACGGGACTAGCGGGGGGAGGGAGACCCAGTACTTC
TRBJ1-5 once TRBD1 TRBV25-1 CASSEPDRGDNQPQHF TGTGCCAGCAGTGAACCGGACAGGGGTGACAATCAGCCCCAGCATTTT
TRBJ1-2 . . TRBV21-1 CATTFMSRQKYRSNYGYTF TGTGCCACCACCTTCATGTCCAGACAGAAGTATCGATCTAACTATGGCTACACCTTC
TRBJ2-5 . TRBD2 TRBV7-8 CASSLGSGGRVLETQYF TGTGCCAGCAGCTTAGGGTCCGGCGGGAGAGTTTTAGAGACCCAGTACTTC
TRBJ1-5 . . TRBV19 CASSPDFAPNQPQHF TGTGCCAGTTCACCGGACTTCGCCCCCAATCAGCCCCAGCATTTT
TRBJ2-3 . TRBD2 TRBV10-1 CASSELAGGPDTQYF TGCGCCAGCAGTGAGCTAGCGGGGGGCCCCGATACGCAGTATTTT
TRBJ2-1 . TRBD2 TRBV9 CASSVGASGTNEQFF TGTGCCAGCAGCGTAGGCGCTAGCGGGACCAATGAGCAGTTCTTC
TRBJ1-5 . . TRBV6-5 CASSSYRENQPQHF TGTGCCAGCAGCAGTTACAGGGAAAACCAGCCCCAGCATTTT
TRBJ1-2 . . TRBV5-1 CASSLVIGSGGYTF TGCGCCAGCAGCTTGGTCATCGGGTCGGGTGGCTACACCTTC
TRBJ1-5 few . TRBV7-4 CASSSRQNQPQHF TGTGCCAGCAGCTCCCGACAGAATCAGCCCCAGCATTTT
TRBJ1-5 . . TRBV18 CASSPETVRPQHF TGTGCCAGCTCGCCCGAAACTGTGCGTCCCCAGCATTTT
TRBJ2-7 few TRBD2 TRBV19 CASSIRTSGSDGEQYF TGTGCCAGTAGTATAAGGACTAGCGGGAGTGATGGCGAGCAGTACTTC
TRBJ2-7 . TRBD2 TRBV5-4 CASSQTSGKFYEQYF TGTGCCAGCAGCCAGACTAGCGGGAAATTTTACGAGCAGTACTTC
TRBJ2-3 . . TRBV7-9 CSSSSQLRTVVTDTQYF TGTTCCAGCAGTTCACAGCTCCGGACAGTCGTCACAGATACGCAGTATTTT
TRBJ2-7 . TRBD1 TRBV5-5 CASSYRGPPYEQYF TGTGCCAGCAGCTACAGGGGGCCGCCCTACGAGCAGTACTTC